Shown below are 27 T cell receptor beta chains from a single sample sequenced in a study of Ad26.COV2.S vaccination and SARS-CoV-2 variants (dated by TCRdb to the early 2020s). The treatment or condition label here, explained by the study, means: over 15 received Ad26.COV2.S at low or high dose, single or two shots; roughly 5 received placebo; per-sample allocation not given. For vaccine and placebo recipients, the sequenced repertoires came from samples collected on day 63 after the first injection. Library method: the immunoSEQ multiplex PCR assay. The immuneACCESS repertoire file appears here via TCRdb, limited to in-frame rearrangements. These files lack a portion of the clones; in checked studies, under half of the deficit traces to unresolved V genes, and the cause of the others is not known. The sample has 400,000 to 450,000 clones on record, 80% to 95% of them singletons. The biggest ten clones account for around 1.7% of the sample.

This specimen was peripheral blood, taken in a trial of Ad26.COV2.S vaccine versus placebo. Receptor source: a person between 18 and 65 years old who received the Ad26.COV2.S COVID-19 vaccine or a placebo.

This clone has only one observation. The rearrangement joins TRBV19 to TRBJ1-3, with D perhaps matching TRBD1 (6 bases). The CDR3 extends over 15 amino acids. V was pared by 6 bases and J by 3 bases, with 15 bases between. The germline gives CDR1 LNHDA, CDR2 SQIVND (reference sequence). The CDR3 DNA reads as TGTGCCAGTAGGGACAGCCGATTACTTGGAAACACCATATATTTT. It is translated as CASRDSRLLGNTIYF.

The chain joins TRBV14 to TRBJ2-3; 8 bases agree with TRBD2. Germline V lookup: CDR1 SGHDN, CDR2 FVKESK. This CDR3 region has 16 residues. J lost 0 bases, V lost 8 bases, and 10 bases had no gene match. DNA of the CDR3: TGTGCCAGCCTACCTCGGCGGGGGGCTAGCACAGATACGCAGTATTTT. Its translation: CASLPRRGASTDTQYF.

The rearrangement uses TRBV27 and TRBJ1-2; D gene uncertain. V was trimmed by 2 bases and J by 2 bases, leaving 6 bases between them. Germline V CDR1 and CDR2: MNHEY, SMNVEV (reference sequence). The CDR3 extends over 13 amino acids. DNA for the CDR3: TGTGCCAGCAGTTTAGCGTTGAACTATGGCTACACCTTC. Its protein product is CASSLALNYGYTF.

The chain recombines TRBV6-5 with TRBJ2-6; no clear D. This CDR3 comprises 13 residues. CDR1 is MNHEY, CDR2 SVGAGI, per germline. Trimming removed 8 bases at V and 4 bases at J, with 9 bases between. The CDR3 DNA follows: TGTGCCAGCCGAATACCCGGGGCCAACGTCCTGACTTTC. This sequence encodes CASRIPGANVLTF.

The CDR3 protein is CASSLGHTSTNEKLFF. In DNA form, the CDR3 reads TGTGCCAGCAGCTTAGGGCATACGTCAACTAATGAAAAACTGTTTTTT. This chain joins TRBV7-6 and TRBJ1-4; D remains ambiguous. The CDR3 covers 16 residues. V was trimmed by 1 base and J by 0 bases, leaving 9 bases between them. Germline CDR1 reads SGHVS; CDR2 reads FNYEAQ.

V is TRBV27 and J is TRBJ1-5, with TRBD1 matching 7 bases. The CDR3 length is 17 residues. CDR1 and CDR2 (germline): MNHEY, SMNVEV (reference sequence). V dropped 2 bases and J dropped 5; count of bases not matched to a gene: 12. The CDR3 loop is CASSLRGAGTAYQPQHF. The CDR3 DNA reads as TGTGCCAGCAGTTTAAGGGGAGCAGGGACAGCTTATCAGCCCCAGCATTTT.

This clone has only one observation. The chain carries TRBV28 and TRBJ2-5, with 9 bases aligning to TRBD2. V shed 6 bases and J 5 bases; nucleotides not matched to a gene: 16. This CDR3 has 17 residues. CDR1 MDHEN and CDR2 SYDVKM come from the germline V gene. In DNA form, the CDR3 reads TGTGCCAGCAGCCCAAAGCGGCGGGGGGGCCTTCGGGAGACCCAGTACTTC. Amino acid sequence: CASSPKRRGGLRETQYF.

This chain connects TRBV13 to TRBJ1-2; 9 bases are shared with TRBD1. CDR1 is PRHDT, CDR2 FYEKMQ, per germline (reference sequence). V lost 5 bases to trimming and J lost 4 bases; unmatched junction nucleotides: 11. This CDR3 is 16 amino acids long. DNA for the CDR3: TGTGCCAGCAGCCTACAGAGGGACAGGGTGATCTATGGCTACACCTTC. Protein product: CASSLQRDRVIYGYTF.

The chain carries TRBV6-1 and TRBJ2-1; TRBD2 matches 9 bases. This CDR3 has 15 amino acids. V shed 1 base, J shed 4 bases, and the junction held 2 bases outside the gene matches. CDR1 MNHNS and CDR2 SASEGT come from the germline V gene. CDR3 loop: CASSEGLADYNEQFF. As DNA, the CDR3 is TGTGCCAGCAGTGAAGGACTAGCGGATTACAATGAGCAGTTCTTC.

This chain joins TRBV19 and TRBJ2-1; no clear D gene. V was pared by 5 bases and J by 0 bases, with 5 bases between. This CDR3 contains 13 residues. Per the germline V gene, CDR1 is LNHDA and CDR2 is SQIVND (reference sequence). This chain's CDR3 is CASSLSSYNEQFF. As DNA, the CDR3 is TGTGCCAGTAGTTTGAGCTCCTACAATGAGCAGTTCTTC.

In DNA, the CDR3 is TGCGCCAGCAGCCAAGACGAAAGGGGGAGTAACTATGGCTACACCTTC. Its translation: CASSQDERGSNYGYTF. The chain has TRBV4-3 and TRBJ1-2, with a tentative D call TRBD1 (6 bases). The CDR3 is 16 amino acids. Per the germline V gene, CDR1 is LGHNA and CDR2 is YSLEER. V lost 0 bases to trimming and J lost 1 base, with 12 bases between them.

The CDR3 spells CASSPMTNGDTEAFF. Written as DNA, the CDR3 is TGTGCCAGCTCACCAATGACTAACGGGGACACTGAAGCTTTCTTT. The rearrangement links TRBV18 to TRBJ1-1, with unresolved D. The CDR3 contains 15 residues. The germline V gene encodes CDR1 KGHSH and CDR2 LQKENI. Trimming took 2 bases from V and 3 from J, leaving 13 bases between them.

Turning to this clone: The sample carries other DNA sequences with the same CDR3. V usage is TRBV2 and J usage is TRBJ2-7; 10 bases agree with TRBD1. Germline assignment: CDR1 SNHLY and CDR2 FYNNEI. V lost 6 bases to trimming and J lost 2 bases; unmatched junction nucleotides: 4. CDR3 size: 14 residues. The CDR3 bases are TGTGCCAGCAGGACCGGGACAGGGGCCTACGAGCAGTACTTC. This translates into CASRTGTGAYEQYF.

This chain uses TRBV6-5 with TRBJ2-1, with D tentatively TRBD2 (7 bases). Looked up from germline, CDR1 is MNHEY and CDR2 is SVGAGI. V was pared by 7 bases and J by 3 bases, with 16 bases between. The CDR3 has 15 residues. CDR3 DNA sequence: TGTGCCAGCATGTCGGGGGGCCGTAACTACAATGAGCAGTTCTTC. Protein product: CASMSGGRNYNEQFF.

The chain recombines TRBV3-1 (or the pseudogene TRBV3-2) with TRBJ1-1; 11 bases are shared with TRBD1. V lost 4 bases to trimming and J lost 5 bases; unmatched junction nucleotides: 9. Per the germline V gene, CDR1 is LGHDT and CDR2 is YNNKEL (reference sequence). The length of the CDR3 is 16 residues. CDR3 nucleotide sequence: TGTGCCAGCAGCCGATTCGGACAGGGGGCGAATACTGAAGCTTTCTTT. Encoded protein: CASSRFGQGANTEAFF.

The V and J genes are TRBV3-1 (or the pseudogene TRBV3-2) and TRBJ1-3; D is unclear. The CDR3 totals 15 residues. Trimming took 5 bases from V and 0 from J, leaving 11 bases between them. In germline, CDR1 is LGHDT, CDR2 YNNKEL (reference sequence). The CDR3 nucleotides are TGTGCCAGCAGCACCCGACACACCTCTGGAAACACCATATATTTT. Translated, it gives CASSTRHTSGNTIYF.

CDR3 region: CASGSPGPRHF. CDR3 DNA sequence: TGTGCCAGCGGGTCACCGGGTCCTAGGCATTTT. The chain uses TRBV27 and TRBJ1-5; D call uncertain. Trimming cost V 8 bases and J 15 bases, with 17 bases left between them. This CDR3 is built from 11 residues. Looked up from germline, CDR1 is MNHEY and CDR2 is SMNVEV (reference sequence).

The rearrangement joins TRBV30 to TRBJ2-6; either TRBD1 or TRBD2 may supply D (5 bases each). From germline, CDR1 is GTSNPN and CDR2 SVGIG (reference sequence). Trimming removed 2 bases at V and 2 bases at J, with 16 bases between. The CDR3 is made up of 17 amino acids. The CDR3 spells CAWSRGRMEAGANVLTF. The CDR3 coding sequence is TGTGCCTGGAGTCGGGGCAGAATGGAGGCTGGGGCCAACGTCCTGACTTTC.

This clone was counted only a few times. The CDR3 protein is CASSHYRRDRVGTGELFF. The CDR3 region has the DNA TGCGCCAGCAGCCACTATCGCCGGGACAGGGTGGGCACCGGGGAGCTGTTTTTT. The chain uses TRBV4-1 and TRBJ2-2; 9 bases line up with TRBD1. Germline lookup yields CDR1 MGHRA and CDR2 YSYEKL. This CDR3 is built from 18 residues. V gave up 3 bases and J gave up 4 bases; unmatched junction bases: 12.

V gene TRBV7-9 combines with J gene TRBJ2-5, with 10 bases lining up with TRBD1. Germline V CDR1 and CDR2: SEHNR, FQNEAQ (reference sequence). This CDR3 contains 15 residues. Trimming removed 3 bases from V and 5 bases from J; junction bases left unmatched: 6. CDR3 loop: CASSFSTGGGETQYF. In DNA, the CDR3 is TGTGCCAGCAGCTTCTCGACAGGGGGCGGGGAGACCCAGTACTTC.

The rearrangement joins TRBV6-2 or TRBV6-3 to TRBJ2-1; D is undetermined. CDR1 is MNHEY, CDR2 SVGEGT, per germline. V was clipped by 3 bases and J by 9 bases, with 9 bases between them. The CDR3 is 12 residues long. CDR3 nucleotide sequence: TGTGCCAGCAGTTATATTTTCGGTGAGCAGTTCTTC. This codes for CASSYIFGEQFF.

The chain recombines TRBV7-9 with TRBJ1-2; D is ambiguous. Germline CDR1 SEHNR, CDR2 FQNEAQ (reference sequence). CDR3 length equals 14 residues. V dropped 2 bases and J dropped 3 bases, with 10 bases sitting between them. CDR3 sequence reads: CASSLNKEHYGYTF. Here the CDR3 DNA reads TGTGCCAGCAGCTTAAACAAGGAGCACTATGGCTACACCTTC.

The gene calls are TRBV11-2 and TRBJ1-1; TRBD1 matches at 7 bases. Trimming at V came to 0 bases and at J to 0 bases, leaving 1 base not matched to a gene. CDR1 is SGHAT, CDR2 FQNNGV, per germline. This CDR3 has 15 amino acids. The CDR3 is CASSLEDRMNTEAFF. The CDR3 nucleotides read TGTGCCAGCAGCTTAGAGGACAGGATGAACACTGAAGCTTTCTTT.

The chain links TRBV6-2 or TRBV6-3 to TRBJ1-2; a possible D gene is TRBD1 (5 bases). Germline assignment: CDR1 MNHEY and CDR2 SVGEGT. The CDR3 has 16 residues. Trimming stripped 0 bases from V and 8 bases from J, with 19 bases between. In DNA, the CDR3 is TGTGCCAGCAGTTACTCAGGGAGGGGCCCGGCGGAGGGCTACACCTTC. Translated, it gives CASSYSGRGPAEGYTF.

This CDR3 is CASGPASGGAGETQYF. CDR3 in DNA: TGTGCTAGTGGCCCTGCGTCAGGGGGGGCGGGAGAGACCCAGTACTTC. This chain joins TRBV12-5 and TRBJ2-5, with D perhaps TRBD1 or TRBD2 (7 bases each). Trimming left V 6 bases short and J 4 bases short, with 21 bases between. The CDR3 has 16 amino acids. Germline V gene lookup returns CDR1 LGHNT and CDR2 FRNRAP. The whole variable domain, filled in from reference TRBV12-5 and TRBJ2-5, reads DARVTQTPRHKVTEMGQEVTMRCQPILGHNTVFWYRQTMMQGLELLAYFRNRAPLDDSGMPKDRFSAEMPDATLATLKIQPSEPRDSAVYFCASGPASGGAGETQYFGPGTRLLVL.

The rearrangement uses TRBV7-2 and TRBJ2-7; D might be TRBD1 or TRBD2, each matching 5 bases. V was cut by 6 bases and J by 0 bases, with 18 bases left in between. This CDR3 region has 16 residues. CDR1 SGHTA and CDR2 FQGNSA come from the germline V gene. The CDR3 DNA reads TGTGCCAGCAGACTAAAAGGGGTTGGGAGCTCCTACGAGCAGTACTTC. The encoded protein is CASRLKGVGSSYEQYF.

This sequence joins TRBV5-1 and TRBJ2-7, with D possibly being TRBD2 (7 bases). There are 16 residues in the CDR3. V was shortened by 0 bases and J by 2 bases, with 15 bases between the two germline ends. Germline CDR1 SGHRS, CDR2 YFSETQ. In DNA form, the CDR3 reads TGCGCCAGCAGCTTGGCCGTCGGGGGGCCTACCTACGAGCAGTACTTC. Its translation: CASSLAVGGPTYEQYF. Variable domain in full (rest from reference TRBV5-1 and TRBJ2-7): KAGVTQTPRYLIKTRGQQVTLSCSPISGHRSVSWYQQTPGQGLQFLFEYFSETQRNKGNFPGRFSGRQFSNSRSEMNVSTLELGDSALYLCASSLAVGGPTYEQYFGPGTRLTVT.